A selection of T cell receptor beta chains follows, all from one sample in a study of cytomegalovirus exposure and HLA in healthy donors. Using immunoSEQ multiplex PCR, the repertoire was profiled, and TCRdb retains in-frame clones only, with some absent. The sample contains 150,000 to 180,000 clones, around 81% of which appear only once. Sequenced input: PBMCs. The receptors derive from a woman between 40 and 50 years old in good health and CMV-seropositive. The CDR3 runs from the conserved cysteine through the conserved F or W. The D gene is left open where the match is weak. Size is stated for part of the rows, as once, few or many counts, or as a class when the clone is expanded.

>TRBJ2-7|TRBV2|NA|NA
TGTGCCAGCAGAGACCCTACTGAGTCAGGGTCTAAGGGAATAGGCTACGAGCAGTACTTC
CASRDPTESGSKGIGYEQYF
>TRBJ2-1|TRBV10-3|TRBD2|NA
TGTGCCATCAGTGACCCGACTAGCGGGAGGAACAATGAGCAGTTCTTC
CAISDPTSGRNNEQFF
>TRBJ1-3|TRBV19|NA|NA
TGTGCCAGTAGTTTGGCGCCACTCTCGGGAGTAGGAAGCTCTGGAAACACCATATATTTT
CASSLAPLSGVGSSGNTIYF
>TRBJ2-3|TRBV28|TRBD2|few
TGTGCCGCCAGTAGTTTCGCGGGAGGCACAGATACGCAGTATTTT
CAASSFAGGTDTQYF
>TRBJ1-3|TRBV19|NA|once
TGTGCCAGTAACCCAACATTGGCTGGAAACACCATATATTTT
CASNPTLAGNTIYF
>TRBJ2-2|TRBV15|NA|few
TGTGCCACCAGCAGGTCCAGGACTATCGGGGCCGGGGAGCTGTTTTTT
CATSRSRTIGAGELFF
>TRBJ2-5|TRBV6-5|TRBD2|NA
TGTGCCAGCAGTTCCCGGGGACTAGGCGGCCGAGAGACCCAGTACTTC
CASSSRGLGGRETQYF
>TRBJ2-2|TRBV5-1|NA|once
TGCGCCAGCAGGCCGCGTACTGTGAACACCGGGGAGCTGTTTTTT
CASRPRTVNTGELFF
>TRBJ2-7|TRBV7-2|TRBD2|NA
TGTGCCAGCAGCTTAGTAGGCCTAGCGGGCAGGATTTCCTACGAGCAGTACTTC
CASSLVGLAGRISYEQYF
>TRBJ2-1|TRBV13|TRBD2|NA
TGTGCCAGCAGCTTCCCTAGCGGGGGATACAATGAGCAGTTCTTC
CASSFPSGGYNEQFF
>TRBJ1-1|TRBV19|NA|NA
TGTGCCAGTAGTATTGCGGCGAACACTGAAGCTTTCTTT
CASSIAANTEAFF
>TRBJ1-3|TRBV4-2|TRBD1|once
TGTGCCAGCAGCCAAGATTCAACAGGGGGTAGCTCTGGAAACACCATATATTTT
CASSQDSTGGSSGNTIYF
>TRBJ2-7|TRBV2|TRBD1|NA
TGTGCCAGCAGCTCAGAAAGGACAGGGTCTTACGAGCAGTACTTC
CASSSERTGSYEQYF
>TRBJ2-5|TRBV20-1|NA|NA
TGCAGTGCCGCCCAGGAAGAGACCCAGTACTTC
CSAAQEETQYF
>TRBJ1-1|TRBV7-3|NA|once
TGTGCCAGCAGGCCAAACCAGGGGAGTGAAGCTTTCTTT
CASRPNQGSEAFF
>TRBJ2-3|TRBV7-9|TRBD2|NA
TGTGCCAGCAGCGGACTAGCGGGAGGTGGAGGCGATACGCAGTATTTT
CASSGLAGGGGDTQYF